This is a list of T cell receptor beta chains from one sample in a study of blood T cell repertoires in COVID-19. The data were produced by immunoSEQ multiplex PCR, yet TCRdb's version contains in-frame clones alone and is incomplete. This table has around 130,000 clones, approximately 85% appearing once. What was sequenced was peripheral blood. The receptors stem from a human donor in a cohort sampled during active COVID-19. Each CDR3 is given with its conserved first and last residue. A D gene is named only where the DNA matches it firmly. Size values are once, few and many counts, or a class for expanded clones, and some rows have none.

D	J	size	V	DNA	CDR3
TRBD1	TRBJ2-6	-	TRBV19	TGTGCCAGTACCCCAAAAAGGACAGGGGGAGGCACTGGGGCCAACGTCCTGACTTTC	CASTPKRTGGGTGANVLTF
-	TRBJ1-6	few	TRBV25-1	TGTGCCAGCAATGGGGGCGCGGATAATTCACCCCTCCACTTT	CASNGGADNSPLHF
-	TRBJ1-1	-	TRBV10-2	TGCGCCAGCATACAGCGGGGGACAAGGAACACTGAAGCTTTCTTT	CASIQRGTRNTEAFF
-	TRBJ1-3	once	TRBV5-4	TGTGCCAGCAGCTTGACGTCCAGGGTCTCTGGAAACACCATATATTTT	CASSLTSRVSGNTIYF
TRBD2	TRBJ2-7	few	TRBV3-1/TRBV3-2	TGTGCCAGCAACCACCGACTAGCGGGCGGGTACGAGCAGTACTTC	CASNHRLAGGYEQYF
TRBD2	TRBJ2-3	-	TRBV20-1	TGCAGTGCTCGTGCGGCGGGAGTGAGCACAGATACGCAGTATTTT	CSARAAGVSTDTQYF
TRBD2	TRBJ2-2	once	TRBV10-3	TGTGCCATCAGGGAGACTAGCGGTGACACCGGGGAGCTGTTTTTT	CAIRETSGDTGELFF
-	TRBJ2-3	once	TRBV6-1	TGTGCCAGCAGTGAAGCGGTAGTGGGAGTAAAAGATACGCAGTATTTT	CASSEAVVGVKDTQYF
-	TRBJ2-1	-	TRBV27	TGTGCCAGCAGCCCAGGGGAGCGGTCGACTTACAATGAGCAGTTCTTC	CASSPGERSTYNEQFF
-	TRBJ1-5	-	TRBV2	TGTGCCAGCAGGGGGGGGGCTTATAGCAATCAGCCCCAGCATTTT	CASRGGAYSNQPQHF
-	TRBJ2-3	-	TRBV5-4	TGTGCCAGCAGCTCAGAGGGTTTATGGGATACGCAGTATTTT	CASSSEGLWDTQYF
TRBD2	TRBJ2-5	-	TRBV5-1	TGCGCCAGCAGCTCCGGACTAGCGGGGAAAGAGACCCAGTACTTC	CASSSGLAGKETQYF
TRBD1	TRBJ1-3	-	TRBV14	TGTGCCAGCAGCCAAGATCTTGGGAACAGGGGGGTGAACACCATATATTTT	CASSQDLGNRGVNTIYF
TRBD1	TRBJ1-6	-	TRBV5-1	TGCGCCAGCAGCTACACGGGACAGACTACCAATTCACCCCTCCACTTT	CASSYTGQTTNSPLHF
-	TRBJ2-2	-	TRBV5-1	TGCGCCACAGTGCGGGTCGCTCCCGGGGAGCTGTTTTTT	CATVRVAPGELFF
TRBD2	TRBJ2-3	once	TRBV7-2	TGTGCCAGCAGCTACTTAGGACTAGCGGGGAGGGCAGATACGCAGTATTTT	CASSYLGLAGRADTQYF
TRBD2	TRBJ2-5	once	TRBV15	TGTGCCACCAGCAGCTGGACTAGCGGGGGGGCATGGTTAGAGACCCAGTACTTC	CATSSWTSGGAWLETQYF
TRBD1	TRBJ2-5	-	TRBV6-6	TGTGCCAGCAGCCCCGACAGGGCGGGAGAGACCCAGTACTTC	CASSPDRAGETQYF
-	TRBJ1-3	-	TRBV19	TGTGCCAGTAGTATTGCGTCGAGAGGAGGTGGAAACACCATATATTTT	CASSIASRGGGNTIYF
TRBD1	TRBJ1-5	-	TRBV20-1	TGCAGTGCTAGTTACGACAGGGGTAGCAATCAGCCCCAGCATTTT	CSASYDRGSNQPQHF
-	TRBJ2-1	-	TRBV10-3	TGTGCCATCAGTGGACGGTTAGGGGGGGCCTTTGGAAATGAGCAGTTCTTC	CAISGRLGGAFGNEQFF
TRBD2	TRBJ2-7	-	TRBV4-3	TGCGCCAGCAGCCCTAATGGGGCTAGCGGGGCCTACGAGCAGTACTTC	CASSPNGASGAYEQYF
-	TRBJ1-6	few	TRBV30	TGTGCCTGGTGCTGGGCCAGTGAAAATTCACCCCTCCACTTT	CAWCWASENSPLHF
-	TRBJ1-1	-	TRBV7-2	TGTGCCAGCAGCCCTAGCCGGATGAAGAACACTGAAGCTTTCTTT	CASSPSRMKNTEAFF
-	TRBJ1-2	-	TRBV28	TGTGCCAGCAGTTTCCCCTTCCGGGACTACAAGACCCGAGTATATGGCTACACCTTC	CASSFPFRDYKTRVYGYTF
-	TRBJ1-2	-	TRBV7-8	TGTGCCAGCAGCTTAGGAGGGATGGGCTATGGCTACACCTTC	CASSLGGMGYGYTF
-	TRBJ2-5	few	TRBV7-9	TGTGCCAGCAGCCCCGGGGGACCATCGGTAGAGACCCAGTACTTC	CASSPGGPSVETQYF
TRBD2	TRBJ2-5	-	TRBV7-6	TGTGCCAGCAGCTTAGTTAGTAGCGGGAGAAAAGAGACCCAGTACTTC	CASSLVSSGRKETQYF
-	TRBJ1-1	-	TRBV7-9	TGTGCCAGCAGCTCCTCGGGAGGGGGTGAAGCTTTCTTT	CASSSSGGGEAFF
TRBD2	TRBJ2-5	-	TRBV5-1	TGCGCCAGCAGCCGTCTAGCGGCCCAAGAGACCCAGTACTTC	CASSRLAAQETQYF
TRBD2	TRBJ2-1	-	TRBV7-7	TGTGCCAGCAGCTCTACTAGCGGGAAGGTCAATGAGCAGTTCTTC	CASSSTSGKVNEQFF
-	TRBJ2-1	-	TRBV5-6	TGTGCCAGCAGCTCCCTGAGGGATCCTAACTCCTACAATGAGCAGTTCTTC	CASSSLRDPNSYNEQFF
-	TRBJ1-6	few	TRBV6-5	TGTGCCAGCAGTTACTCGGGCATTATCATGGCACCCCTCCACTTT	CASSYSGIIMAPLHF
-	TRBJ1-6	-	TRBV7-9	TGTGCCAGCAGCTCCAGGGGCTTTAGGGACCTCGATTCACCCCTCCACTTT	CASSSRGFRDLDSPLHF